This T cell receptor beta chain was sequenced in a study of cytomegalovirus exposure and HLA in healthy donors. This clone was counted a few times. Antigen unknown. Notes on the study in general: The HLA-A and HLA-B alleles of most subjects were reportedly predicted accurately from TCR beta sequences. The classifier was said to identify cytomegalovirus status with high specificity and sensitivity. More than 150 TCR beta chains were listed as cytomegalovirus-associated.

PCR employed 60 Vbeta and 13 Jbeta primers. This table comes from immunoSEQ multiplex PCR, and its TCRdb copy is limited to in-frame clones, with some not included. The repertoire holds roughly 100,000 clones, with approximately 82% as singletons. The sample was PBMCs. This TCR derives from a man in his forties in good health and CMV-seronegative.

CDR3 amino acids: CASRLDRMNTEAFF. CDR3 nucleotide sequence: TGTGCCAGCAGACTTGACAGGATGAACACTGAAGCTTTCTTT. The chain links TRBV2 to TRBJ1-1, with D maybe TRBD1 (6 bases). CDR1 and CDR2 (germline): SNHLY, FYNNEI. Trimming removed 6 bases from V and 0 bases from J, with 11 bases in between. The length of the CDR3 is 14 residues.